Below are 27 T cell receptor beta chains sequenced from a single sample in a study of blood T cell repertoires in COVID-19. Measured with immunoSEQ multiplex PCR; TCRdb has only the in-frame clones, and not every one. Of 200,000 to 250,000 clones detected, around 84% appear once; the ten largest clones hold 4.3%. The sequenced sample was PBMCs or T cells enriched from blood (not recorded which). These receptors all come from a man aged 25 to 40 with acute COVID-19.

The J gene is TRBJ1-2, the V gene TRBV6-1; the match to TRBD1 covers 9 bases. V dropped 4 bases and J dropped 4; count of bases not matched to a gene: 7. Germline lookup yields CDR1 MNHNS and CDR2 SASEGT. The CDR3 extends over 15 amino acids. The CDR3 loop reads CASSAARDRAYGYTF. CDR3 DNA: TGTGCCAGCAGTGCAGCACGGGACAGGGCCTATGGCTACACCTTC.

The chain is built from TRBV29-1 and TRBJ1-4; D is unresolved. The V gene lost 6 bases and the J gene lost 5 bases, with 7 bases spanning the gap. The germline CDR1 and CDR2 sequences are SQVTM and ANQGSEA. This CDR3 has 11 residues. CDR3 nucleotides: TGCAGCGTACAGCTAAATGAAAAACTGTTTTTT. This sequence encodes CSVQLNEKLFF.

This clone appeared once. This chain connects TRBV7-9 to TRBJ1-6, with a possible D match to TRBD1 (6 bases). V lost 6 bases to trimming and J lost 8 bases, with 17 bases between them. The length of the CDR3 is 15 residues. The germline CDR1 and CDR2 sequences are SEHNR and FQNEAQ (reference sequence). CDR3 sequence (DNA): TGTGCCAGCAGACGTGCACAGGGTGGGGATTCACCCCTCCACTTT. As protein: CASRRAQGGDSPLHF.

CDR3 nucleotides: TGTGCCAGCAGTCCCACCACTTCCTACGAGCAGTACTTC. Its protein is CASSPTTSYEQYF. The V gene is TRBV2, the J gene TRBJ2-7; no definite D call. Trimming removed 5 bases from V and 1 base from J, with 9 bases in between. This CDR3 has 13 amino acids. The V gene's germline CDR1 is SNHLY and CDR2 FYNNEI.

V and J are TRBV11-2 and TRBJ2-2; maybe TRBD1 (5 bases). The V and J ends lost 2 bases and 4 bases respectively, with 11 bases between them. CDR1 is SGHAT, CDR2 FQNNGV, per germline. The CDR3 is made up of 15 amino acids. CDR3 DNA sequence: TGTGCCAGCAGCTTAAGGGATCAGGGCACCGGGGAGCTGTTTTTT. Protein: CASSLRDQGTGELFF.

The chain employs TRBV24-1 and TRBJ2-3; D perhaps matches TRBD2 (5 bases). Germline V gene data show CDR1 as KGHDR and CDR2 as SFDVKD. Trimming pared 9 bases from V and 4 bases from J, leaving 7 bases between. The CDR3 totals 11 residues. The CDR3 loop reads CATGGPDTQYF. CDR3 sequence (DNA): TGTGCCACCGGAGGACCAGATACGCAGTATTTT.

V usage is TRBV29-1 and J usage is TRBJ2-5, with D uncertain. This CDR3 contains 12 residues. V lost 3 bases and J 1 base, leaving 6 bases between the germline ends. Germline V CDR1 and CDR2: SQVTM, ANQGSEA. The CDR3 nucleotides read TGCAGCGTTGAGGCGGCCCAAGAGACCCAGTACTTC. Translation: CSVEAAQETQYF.

The chain employs TRBV5-1 and TRBJ2-3; D gene uncertain. CDR3 size: 12 residues. Germline V gene lookup returns CDR1 SGHRS and CDR2 YFSETQ. Trimming cost V 5 bases and J 5 bases, with 9 bases left between them. The CDR3 coding sequence is TGCGCCAGCAGTCCCACGGGAGATACGCAGTATTTT. Its translation is CASSPTGDTQYF.

J is TRBJ1-2 and V is TRBV6-5, with D possibly matching TRBD1 (6 bases). Germline V gene sequence: CDR1 MNHEY, CDR2 SVGAGI. The CDR3 covers 12 residues. Trimming removed 2 bases from V and 6 bases from J, with 7 bases in between. The CDR3 region is CASSYGQHGYTF. The CDR3 DNA reads TGTGCCAGCAGTTACGGACAGCATGGCTACACCTTC.

The rearrangement links TRBV5-1 to TRBJ1-2; a possible D gene is TRBD1 (6 bases). CDR1 and CDR2 from the germline V gene are SGHRS and YFSETQ. The ends were cut back, 2 bases at V and 8 bases at J, with 22 bases in the middle. The CDR3 loop spans 16 amino acids. CDR3: CASSFGEYGGLSGYTF. The CDR3 bases are TGCGCCAGCAGCTTTGGGGAGTACGGGGGGCTGTCGGGCTACACCTTC.

This chain uses TRBV6-5 with TRBJ2-3, with D possibly matching TRBD2 (5 bases). The CDR3 covers 15 residues. V was cut by 1 base and J by 2 bases, with 10 bases left in between. Germline V gene lookup returns CDR1 MNHEY and CDR2 SVGAGI. The DNA of the CDR3 is TGTGCCAGCAGTTACTTTCCAGCGGACACAGATACGCAGTATTTT. Protein: CASSYFPADTDTQYF.

The genes are TRBV28 and TRBJ1-4; D unresolved. The germline gives CDR1 MDHEN, CDR2 SYDVKM. With 10 bases removed from V and 8 bases from J, the gap between germline ends came to 20 bases. The CDR3 is 14 residues long. The CDR3 region is CATTSRGGGEKLFF. The CDR3 region has the DNA TGTGCCACCACATCTCGTGGAGGAGGGGAAAAACTGTTTTTT.

The chain employs TRBV6-5 and TRBJ1-2; a possible D gene is TRBD1 (5 bases). CDR1 and CDR2 from the germline V gene are MNHEY and SVGAGI. V shed 10 bases and J shed 7 bases, with 16 bases lying between them. The CDR3 has 12 residues. The CDR3 spells CATAQGGGGYTF. CDR3 nucleotide sequence: TGTGCCACCGCGCAGGGAGGTGGTGGCTACACCTTC.

The chain carries TRBV6-6 and TRBJ2-7; weak D call: TRBD1 (6 bases). Trimming took 6 bases from V and 1 from J, leaving 16 bases between them. This CDR3 is built from 15 residues. Germline V lookup: CDR1 MNHNY, CDR2 SVGAGI (reference sequence). The CDR3 reads CASREGYQGSYEQYF. As DNA, the CDR3 is TGTGCCAGCAGAGAGGGGTATCAGGGGTCCTACGAGCAGTACTTC.

The rearrangement joins TRBV30 to TRBJ2-1; 13 nucleotides agree with TRBD2. The CDR3 sequence is 15 residues long. Trimming cost V 0 bases and J 6 bases; bases outside gene matches: 2. Germline V gene data show CDR1 as GTSNPN and CDR2 as SVGIG (reference sequence). CDR3: CAWSVLAGGSNEQFF. DNA for the CDR3: TGTGCCTGGAGTGTACTAGCGGGGGGGTCCAATGAGCAGTTCTTC.

The CDR3 sequence is CASSLPGDGTGQGQYF. The CDR3 DNA follows: TGTGCCAGCAGTTTACCCGGGGATGGGACAGGGCAAGGGCAGTACTTC. V usage is TRBV28 and J usage is TRBJ2-7; 9 nucleotides agree with TRBD1. Germline values: CDR1 MDHEN, CDR2 SYDVKM. Trimming at V came to 2 bases and at J to 9 bases, leaving 14 bases not matched to a gene. The CDR3 consists of 16 residues.

The chain has TRBV10-3 and TRBJ2-1; 8 bases map to TRBD1. Trimming at V came to 6 bases and at J to 5 bases, leaving 6 bases not matched to a gene. CDR3 length: 14 amino acids. Germline assignment: CDR1 ENHRY and CDR2 SYGVKD. CDR3 coding DNA: TGTGCCATCAGCGGACAGGGAACCAACAATGAGCAGTTCTTC. Translation gives CAISGQGTNNEQFF.

This chain links TRBV2 with TRBJ2-5, with D possibly TRBD1 on 6 matching bases. V gave up 7 bases and J gave up 5 bases, with 14 bases separating them. Germline CDR1 is SNHLY and CDR2 is FYNNEI. This CDR3 comprises 13 residues. The CDR3 DNA reads TGTGCCAGCACAACAGGGCCCTTCGAGACCCAGTACTTC. Translating it yields CASTTGPFETQYF.

The chain recombines TRBV25-1 with TRBJ2-5; 7 bases line up with TRBD2. From germline, CDR1 is MGHDK and CDR2 SYGVNS. This CDR3 comprises 14 residues. V gave up 7 bases and J gave up 2 bases; unmatched junction bases: 7. The CDR3: CASTSGEGQETQYF. The CDR3 nucleotides read TGTGCCAGCACCTCTGGGGAGGGTCAAGAGACCCAGTACTTC.

This clone showed up just a few times. The chain is built from TRBV30 and TRBJ1-2; perhaps TRBD1 as D (6 bases). V lost 0 bases, J lost 8 bases, and 16 bases lay in between. CDR1 GTSNPN and CDR2 SVGIG come from the germline V gene (reference sequence). The CDR3 contains 14 residues. CDR3 sequence reads: CAWSVGRGSGGYTF. The CDR3, as DNA: TGTGCCTGGAGTGTAGGTAGGGGGTCAGGAGGCTACACCTTC. Full variable domain (outside the CDR3, taken from reference TRBV30 and TRBJ1-2): SQTIHQWPATLVQPVGSPLSLECTVEGTSNPNLYWYRQAAGRGLQLLFYSVGIGQISSEVPQNLSASRPQDRQFILSSKKLLLSDSGFYLCAWSVGRGSGGYTFGSGTRLTVV.

With regard to this clone: Additional DNA sequences in this sample encode the identical CDR3. The chain combines TRBV6-5 with TRBJ1-2; tentatively, D is TRBD1 (5 bases). Trimming pared 6 bases from V and 2 bases from J, leaving 10 bases between. CDR1 and CDR2 from the germline V gene are MNHEY and SVGAGI. This CDR3 is built from 13 residues. CDR3 sequence: CASRITGNYGYTF. CDR3 nucleotides: TGTGCCAGCAGAATCACAGGAAACTATGGCTACACCTTC.

The rearrangement links TRBV19 to TRBJ1-2, with TRBD1 identical over 11 bases. CDR3 length: 14 amino acids. Germline CDR1 reads LNHDA; CDR2 reads SQIVND (reference sequence). V shed 7 bases, J shed 8 bases, and the junction held 9 bases outside the gene matches. CDR3 protein: CASNLGQGAWGYTF. In DNA, the CDR3 is TGTGCCAGTAACCTCGGACAGGGGGCTTGGGGCTACACCTTC.

The rearrangement joins TRBV29-1 to TRBJ2-2, with 7 bases aligning to TRBD1. CDR1 SQVTM and CDR2 ANQGSEA come from the germline V gene. J gave up 7 bases and V 2 bases, and 4 bases lay outside the gene matches. The CDR3 consists of 13 residues. This CDR3 reads CSVERQGVGELFF. The CDR3 DNA sequence: TGCAGCGTTGAACGACAGGGAGTCGGGGAGCTGTTTTTT.

The CDR3 DNA follows: TGTGCCATAGGGACAGGAGAGACCGGGGAGCTGTTTTTT. Translation gives CAIGTGETGELFF. The rearrangement uses TRBV24-1 and TRBJ2-2, with 8 positions matching TRBD1. Germline CDR1 and CDR2: KGHDR and SFDVKD. The J segment lost 5 bases and the V segment lost 11 bases, leaving 6 bases of the junction unmatched. The CDR3 extends over 13 amino acids.

CDR3 in DNA: TGCGCCAGCAGCTTGGGGGGCACGGAAAGCGGCTACACCTTC. Amino acids: CASSLGGTESGYTF. This sequence joins TRBV5-1 and TRBJ1-2; D might be TRBD1 (5 bases). This CDR3 has 14 amino acids. V dropped 0 bases and J dropped 8 bases, with 14 bases sitting between them. Germline V CDR1 and CDR2: SGHRS, YFSETQ.

The chain combines TRBV19 with TRBJ2-2; no reliable D call. This CDR3 is 12 amino acids long. V was pared by 8 bases and J by 7 bases, with 11 bases between. CDR1 and CDR2 from the germline V gene are LNHDA and SQIVND (reference sequence). The CDR3 region is CASHSPGGELFF. Here the CDR3 DNA reads TGTGCCAGTCATTCCCCCGGCGGGGAGCTGTTTTTT.

This clone was counted a few times. The genes are TRBV7-3 and TRBJ1-1; D not certain. V dropped 1 base and J dropped 4 bases, with 7 bases sitting between them. This CDR3 has 13 amino acids. Per the germline V gene, CDR1 is SGHTA and CDR2 is FQGTGA. DNA for the CDR3: TGTGCCAGCAGCTTAAGGAGTAGCACTGAAGCTTTCTTT. Its protein product is CASSLRSSTEAFF.